The TCR beta chain under discussion was sequenced for a study of T cells in Graves' hyperthyroidism and ophthalmopathy. The CDR3 totals 14 residues. Looked up from germline, CDR1 is GTSNPN and CDR2 is SVGIG (reference sequence). Comment on this clonotype: The junction departs from germline at one end; a sequencing error may be responsible.

Amplified TCR beta CDR3 regions derived from RNA transcripts. Researchers ran a first-round RT-PCR on the TCR CDR3 using the HTBI primer set. TCRdb passed the multiplex PCR reads through MiXCR, listing each CDR3 protein once. The data show roughly 380,000 distinct CDR3 sequences, roughly an eighth seen once. Specimen: blood. The J gene is TRBJ1-2, the V gene TRBV30; tentatively, D is TRBD1 (5 bases). This TCR derives from a woman between 18 and 30 years old with Graves' hyperthyroidism. Written as DNA, the CDR3 is TGTGCCTGGAGTCGGGACGGATTCACCTATGGCCACACCTTC. It specifies CAWSRDGFTYGHTF.